What follows are 19 T cell receptor beta chains derived from one specimen sequenced in a study of CD8 T cells in ankylosing spondylitis (dated by TCRdb to 2015 to 2018). The library was prepared using 5' RACE. Sequencing took place on an Illumina HiSeq 2500. TCRdb reprocessed the public reads (quality trimming at Q25 with fastp, clone calling with MiXCR) and kept in-frame beta chains. Each entry is one CDR3 protein sequence, shown with its most common DNA and genes. The sample records 200,000 to 250,000 distinct CDR3 sequences, roughly 26% of which are singletons. The top ten hold about 6.9% of the sample. The sample was blood, either unsorted or a sorted T cell fraction (not recorded which). Receptors were obtained from a male donor with ankylosing spondylitis or in good health (not recorded which).

This rearrangement joins TRBV4-2 to TRBJ1-1; D possibly corresponds to TRBD1 (5 bases). The CDR3 has 13 residues. Trimming shortened V by 0 bases and J by 10 bases, and 12 bases separated the two germline ends. Germline V gene data show CDR1 as LGHNA and CDR2 as YNFKEQ. The CDR3 sequence: CASSQDSAGPAFF. The CDR3 nucleotides read TGTGCCAGCAGCCAAGATTCGGCAGGGCCAGCTTTCTTT.

In regard to this clonotype: A much larger clone lies a single base off, so this may be a read error. This chain connects TRBV5-1 to TRBJ2-3; D is unresolved. Germline V gene data show CDR1 as SGHRS and CDR2 as YFSETQ. The CDR3 is 13 amino acids. The CDR3 nucleotides are TGCGCCAGCGGGCCAAACAAGGCAGATCCGCAGTATTTT. Its protein is CASGPNKADPQYF.

This clonotype was seen many times. The chain carries TRBV24-1 and TRBJ1-1; D possibly corresponds to TRBD1 (5 bases). CDR3 length: 18 residues. Between the trimmed V and J ends, which lost 1 base and 4 bases, there was a span of 21 bases. The germline gives CDR1 KGHDR, CDR2 SFDVKD. CDR3 nucleotides: TGTGCCACCAGTGATTTACGACAGACCCTGGGTCAAGTCACTGAAGCTTTCTTT. Translated, it gives CATSDLRQTLGQVTEAFF.

This clonotype showed up many times. The chain carries TRBV6-5 and TRBJ1-1, with D possibly being TRBD1 (5 bases). Trimming took off 4 bases at V and 4 bases at J, with 13 bases between the two ends. This CDR3 is built from 14 residues. Germline assignment: CDR1 MNHEY and CDR2 SVGAGI. CDR3 sequence: CASSFGGSGTEAFF. The CDR3 DNA reads TGTGCCAGCAGTTTCGGGGGTTCGGGCACTGAAGCTTTCTTT.

This clonotype was seen a few times. The chain has TRBV20-1 and TRBJ2-1; no clear D gene. The V gene lost 0 bases and the J gene lost 9 bases, with 15 bases spanning the gap. CDR1 and CDR2 from the germline V gene are DFQATT and SNEGSKA (reference sequence). The CDR3 consists of 14 residues. CDR3 residues: CSARDLTRLGEQFF. The CDR3 DNA is TGCAGTGCTAGAGATCTGACCCGGTTGGGTGAGCAGTTCTTC.

This clonotype was observed many times. CDR3 sequence: CAISEMIDSGRIEQFF. The CDR3 DNA follows: TGTGCCATCAGTGAAATGATTGATAGCGGGAGAATTGAGCAGTTCTTC. The V gene is TRBV10-3, the J gene TRBJ2-1, with 9 positions matching TRBD2. V trimming: 3 bases; J trimming: 9 bases; junction bases outside the gene matches: 12. Germline V CDR1 and CDR2: ENHRY, SYGVKD. The CDR3 contains 16 residues.

Many counts were recorded for this clonotype. CDR3 region: CASSQENEAFF. The CDR3 bases are TGTGCCAGCAGCCAAGAAAACGAAGCTTTCTTT. This chain connects TRBV3-1 to TRBJ1-1; D ambiguous. This CDR3 is built from 11 residues. Trimming stripped 0 bases from V and 8 bases from J, with 4 bases between. The V gene's germline CDR1 is LGHDT and CDR2 YNNKEL (reference sequence).

This clonotype has just a few counts. CDR3 DNA sequence: TGCAGCGTCTACGGCAGCGCCGGGGAGCTGTTTTTT. Translating gives CSVYGSAGELFF. This rearrangement joins TRBV29-1 to TRBJ2-2; no reliable D call. The V and J ends lost 6 bases and 6 bases respectively, with 11 bases between them. This CDR3 comprises 12 residues. Per the germline V gene, CDR1 is SQVTM and CDR2 is ANQGSEA.

V usage is TRBV4-2 and J usage is TRBJ1-1, with D possibly matching TRBD1 (5 bases). The CDR3 length is 14 residues. Trimming removed 1 base from V and 4 bases from J, with 10 bases in between. Germline CDR1 reads LGHNA; CDR2 reads YNFKEQ. The CDR3 DNA is TGTGCCAGCAGCCAAGCGGGGCAGGGCACTGAAGCTTTCTTT. Its translation is CASSQAGQGTEAFF.

This clonotype was detected only a few times. The chain combines TRBV20-1 with TRBJ1-1; no clear D. Deletions cut 7 bases from V and 1 base from J, with 7 bases between. Germline V gives CDR1 DFQATT, CDR2 SNEGSKA (reference sequence). The CDR3 has 11 residues. CDR3 nucleotide sequence: TGCAGTGGCCGGGGGAACACTGAAGCTTTCTTT. It encodes CSGRGNTEAFF.

This clonotype appeared many times. This chain uses TRBV29-1 with TRBJ2-1, with D possibly being TRBD1 or TRBD2 (6 bases each). Germline CDR1 reads SQVTM; CDR2 reads ANQGSEA. CDR3 length: 14 residues. V lost 7 bases to trimming and J lost 9 bases, with 22 bases between them. The chain's CDR3 is CSALKRFEGGEQFF. The CDR3 nucleotides read TGCAGCGCCCTAAAGCGGTTCGAGGGGGGTGAGCAGTTCTTC.

The chain uses TRBV7-3 and TRBJ2-1; possibly TRBD1 or TRBD2 for D (5 bases each). Trimming took off 5 bases at V and 7 bases at J, with 15 bases between the two ends. Germline loops: CDR1 SGHTA, CDR2 FQGTGA. CDR3 length: 14 residues. The CDR3 DNA reads as TGTGCCAGCAGCCGTATTGGGGGTTCGAATGAGCAGTTCTTC. Protein sequence: CASSRIGGSNEQFF.

This clonotype was recorded a few times. The genes are TRBV15 and TRBJ2-3, with D perhaps matching TRBD2 (5 bases). CDR3 size: 16 residues. Germline V lookup: CDR1 LNHNV, CDR2 YYDKDF (reference sequence). V was pared by 3 bases and J by 0 bases, with 13 bases between. Written as DNA, the CDR3 is TGTGCCACCAGCAGCGACTCACCGGGGAGCACAGATACGCAGTATTTT. It translates to CATSSDSPGSTDTQYF.

This clonotype was observed many times. The chain employs TRBV11-2 and TRBJ1-5, with 7 bases that match TRBD1. V was clipped by 0 bases and J by 8 bases; unmatched bases: 7. CDR3 length: 15 amino acids. Germline assignment: CDR1 SGHAT and CDR2 FQNNGV. CDR3 coding DNA: TGTGCCAGCAGCTTAGATGGGACAGCCCGGGAGCCCCAGCATTTT. Translating it yields CASSLDGTAREPQHF.

This chain uses TRBV29-1 with TRBJ2-7; D not resolved. V was cut by 4 bases and J by 3 bases, with 13 bases left in between. The CDR3 covers 13 residues. CDR1 and CDR2 from the germline V gene are SQVTM and ANQGSEA. The CDR3 bases are TGCAGCGTTGGAGACACCCAAGGCTACGAGCAGTACTTC. The encoded protein is CSVGDTQGYEQYF.

This rearrangement joins TRBV20-1 to TRBJ2-4; 7 nucleotides line up with TRBD1. The CDR3 totals 14 residues. CDR1 is DFQATT and CDR2 is SNEGSKA in the germline V gene (reference sequence). V lost 5 bases, J lost 4 bases, and 8 bases stayed unmatched. As DNA, the CDR3 is TGCAGTGCTCCGGGACAGCTGGGGAAAAACATTCAGTACTTC. This encodes CSAPGQLGKNIQYF.

This clonotype has at least ten counts. J is TRBJ1-4 and V is TRBV29-1, with 9 bases identical to TRBD1. The CDR3 has 12 residues. The junction had 6 bases not matched to a gene; V was cut back by 8 bases and J by 8 bases. Germline lookup yields CDR1 SQVTM and CDR2 ANQGSEA. CDR3 coding DNA: TGCAGCTTTAAGGACAGGGGCGAAAAACTGTTTTTT. This sequence encodes CSFKDRGEKLFF.

This clonotype showed up many times. V usage is TRBV29-1 and J usage is TRBJ2-7, with 10 bases lining up with TRBD1. The junction had 4 bases not matched to a gene; V was cut back by 7 bases and J by 4 bases. The germline V gene has CDR1 SQVTM and CDR2 ANQGSEA. The CDR3 loop spans 12 amino acids. The CDR3 protein is CSGGTGVYEQYF. CDR3 bases: TGCAGCGGTGGGACAGGGGTATACGAGCAGTACTTC.

The chain employs TRBV2 and TRBJ2-3; D is unresolved. Germline-derived CDR1 and CDR2 are SNHLY and FYNNEI. V lost 7 bases and J 4 bases, leaving 12 bases between the germline ends. This CDR3 has 13 amino acids. The CDR3 coding sequence is TGTGCCAGCAAACGAGAGACGGCAGATACGCAGTATTTT. Its protein product is CASKRETADTQYF.